Sequencing of this T cell receptor (beta chain) was carried out in a study of CD8 T cells in ankylosing spondylitis (dated 2017 in TCRdb). At the level of the whole study: The study set out to find disease-linked TCR variants by profiling T cell receptor beta repertoires in ankylosing spondylitis patients and healthy donors. Samples of peripheral blood were taken, and for ankylosing spondylitis patients, synovial fluid was collected as well. In total, the full study cohort was made up of about 99 healthy donors and approximately 27 ankylosing spondylitis patients. Broader findings and caveats from the paper: Blood from ankylosing spondylitis patients appeared to be characterized by a TCR beta motif made up of several highly homologous amino acid variants. The disease-linked clones showed a CD8+ phenotype and occurred at relatively low frequencies in peripheral blood. The disease-linked clones were reported as significantly enriched in matched synovial fluid samples from ankylosing spondylitis patients. Some motif variants had previously been reported in the synovial fluid and blood of reactive arthritis patients, which suggests shared mechanisms of disease initiation.

Instrument used: Illumina HiSeq 2500. Quantitative 5'-RACE with molecular barcodes was used to prepare TCR beta libraries. Processing in the source paper ran as follows. To identify disease-linked TCR variants, a new computational method was used, one built on a probabilistic model of VDJ rearrangement. Through fastp at Q25 and MiXCR, TCRdb rebuilt clones from the public reads, retaining in-frame beta chains. CDR3 protein duplicates are merged, each entry listing the most common genes and DNA. The V and J calls and clone size come from TCRdb's table, not from the authors' own analysis. The sample table holds 250,000 or so distinct CDR3 sequences, of which 24% were seen once. Less than 0.75% of the sample goes to the ten largest clones. V is reduced by 4 bases and J by 4 bases, leaving a spacing of 10 bases between them. CDR1 is given as SGHTA and CDR2 as FQGTGA, both from the germline V gene. Including cysteine and phenylalanine, the CDR3 has 14 amino acids. The kept DNA is CDR3 alone, 42 bases in frame from the first base.

This clonotype was found many times. Its antigen is currently not known. No base qualities exist here, and no much larger clone lies one base off it. Sequencing input: blood, either unsorted or a sorted T cell fraction (not recorded which). The rearrangement combines TRBV7-3 with TRBJ2-2, with a tentative D gene TRBD1 over 7 matching bases. The receptor was isolated from a male donor with ankylosing spondylitis or in good health (not recorded which). The CDR3 region has the sequence CASSYQGGTGELFF. The nucleotide sequence reads TGTGCCAGCAGCTACCAGGGGGGCACCGGGGAGCTGTTTTTT.